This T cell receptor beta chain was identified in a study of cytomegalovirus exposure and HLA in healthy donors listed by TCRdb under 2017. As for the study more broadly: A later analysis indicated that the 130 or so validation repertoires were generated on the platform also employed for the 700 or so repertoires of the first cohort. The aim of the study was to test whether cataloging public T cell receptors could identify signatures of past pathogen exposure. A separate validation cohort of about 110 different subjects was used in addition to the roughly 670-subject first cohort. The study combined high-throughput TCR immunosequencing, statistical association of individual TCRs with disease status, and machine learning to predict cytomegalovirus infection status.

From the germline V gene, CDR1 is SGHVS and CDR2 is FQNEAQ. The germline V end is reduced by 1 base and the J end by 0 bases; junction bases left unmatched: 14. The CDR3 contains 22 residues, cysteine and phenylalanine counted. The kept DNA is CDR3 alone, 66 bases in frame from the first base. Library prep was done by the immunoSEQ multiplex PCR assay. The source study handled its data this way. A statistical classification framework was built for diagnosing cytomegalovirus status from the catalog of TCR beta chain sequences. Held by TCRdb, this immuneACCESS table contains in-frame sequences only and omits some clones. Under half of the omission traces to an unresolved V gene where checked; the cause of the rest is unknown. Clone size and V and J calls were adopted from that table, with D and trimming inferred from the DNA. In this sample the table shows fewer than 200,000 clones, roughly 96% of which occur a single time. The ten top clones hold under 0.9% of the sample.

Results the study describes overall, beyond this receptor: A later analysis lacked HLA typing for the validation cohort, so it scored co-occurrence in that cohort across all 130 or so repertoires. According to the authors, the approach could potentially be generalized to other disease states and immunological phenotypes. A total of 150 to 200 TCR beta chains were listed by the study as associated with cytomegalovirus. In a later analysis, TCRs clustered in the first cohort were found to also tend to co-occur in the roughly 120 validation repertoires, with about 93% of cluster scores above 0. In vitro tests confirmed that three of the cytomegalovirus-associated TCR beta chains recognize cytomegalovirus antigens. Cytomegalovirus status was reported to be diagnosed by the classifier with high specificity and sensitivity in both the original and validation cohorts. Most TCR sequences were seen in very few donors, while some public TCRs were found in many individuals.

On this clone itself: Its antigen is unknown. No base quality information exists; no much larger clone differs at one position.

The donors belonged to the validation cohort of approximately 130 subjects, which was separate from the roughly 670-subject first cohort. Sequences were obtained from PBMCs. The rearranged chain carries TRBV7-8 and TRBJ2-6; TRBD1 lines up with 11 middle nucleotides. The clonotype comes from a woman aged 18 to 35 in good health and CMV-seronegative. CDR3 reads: CASSLDFGQGARFLSGANVLTF. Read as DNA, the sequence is TGTGCCAGCAGCTTAGATTTCGGACAGGGGGCGCGGTTCCTCTCTGGGGCCAACGTCCTGACTTTC.